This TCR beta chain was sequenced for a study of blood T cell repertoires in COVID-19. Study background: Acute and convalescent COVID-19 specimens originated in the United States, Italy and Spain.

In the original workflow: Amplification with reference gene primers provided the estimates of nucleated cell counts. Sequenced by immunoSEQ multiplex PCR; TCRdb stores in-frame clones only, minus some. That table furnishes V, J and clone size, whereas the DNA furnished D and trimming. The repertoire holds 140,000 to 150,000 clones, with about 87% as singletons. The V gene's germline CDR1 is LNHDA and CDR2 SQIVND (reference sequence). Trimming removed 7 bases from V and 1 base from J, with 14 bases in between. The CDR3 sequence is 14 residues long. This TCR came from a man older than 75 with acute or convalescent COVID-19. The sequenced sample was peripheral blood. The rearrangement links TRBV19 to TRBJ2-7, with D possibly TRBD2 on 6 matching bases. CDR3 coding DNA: TGTGCCAGTAAGCTAGTCGGGAGTTCCTACGAGCAGTACTTC. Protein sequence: CASKLVGSSYEQYF.